These 32 T cell receptor beta chains originate from one sample sequenced in a study of CD8 T cells in ankylosing spondylitis. Findings of the study overall: Characteristic of ankylosing spondylitis blood, it appeared, was a TCR beta motif comprising fewer than 10 highly homologous variants.

These receptors lack a known antigen. In TCRdb, the 5' RACE reads were re-called with MiXCR into one record per CDR3 protein. The sample holds some 840,000 distinct CDR3 sequences, roughly 10% seen once. Sequenced sample: blood, either unsorted or a sorted T cell fraction (not recorded which). These receptors were obtained from a male donor with ankylosing spondylitis.

The sample holds a few counts of this clonotype. The gene calls are TRBV7-6 and TRBJ2-6, with 7 bases identical to TRBD2. The CDR3 length is 17 residues. V shed 2 bases, J shed 1 base, and the junction held 5 bases outside the gene matches. Germline-derived CDR1 and CDR2 are SGHVS and FNYEAQ. CDR3 sequence (DNA): TGTGCCAGCAGCTTACAGGGAGGGGTATCTGGGGCCAACGTCCTGACTTTC. Translating it yields CASSLQGGVSGANVLTF. The full variable domain, completed using reference TRBV7-6 and TRBJ2-6, is GAGVSQSPRYKVTKRGQDVALRCDPISGHVSLYWYRQALGQGPEFLTYFNYEAQQDKSGLPNDRFSAERPEGSISTLTIQRTEQRDSAMYRCASSLQGGVSGANVLTFGAGSRLTVL.

This clonotype has more than one count but fewer than ten. The chain joins TRBV4-3 to TRBJ2-1, with a tentative D call TRBD1 (6 bases). This CDR3 is built from 15 residues. Germline V lookup: CDR1 LGHNA, CDR2 YSLEER. The germline V and J ends were trimmed by 2 bases and 2 bases, with 10 bases remaining between them. CDR3 region: CASSQMTGPYNEQFF. The CDR3 nucleotides are TGCGCCAGCAGCCAAATGACAGGCCCCTACAATGAGCAGTTCTTC.

This clonotype has ten or more counts. This chain connects TRBV20-1 to TRBJ2-7, with a possible D match to TRBD1 (5 bases). Germline V gene data show CDR1 as DFQATT and CDR2 as SNEGSKA (reference sequence). Trimming removed 6 bases at V and 7 bases at J, with 19 bases between. This CDR3 has 13 residues. In nucleotides, the CDR3 is TGCAGTGCAGAAGGCAGGGTCCAGAGGGAGCAGTACTTC. Protein sequence: CSAEGRVQREQYF.

The chain employs TRBV27 and TRBJ2-7; 9 bases are shared with TRBD1. This CDR3 contains 13 residues. V lost 5 bases and J lost 7; bases outside the gene matches: 6. The germline gives CDR1 MNHEY, CDR2 SMNVEV (reference sequence). The CDR3 DNA is TGTGCCAGCAGTGCACGACAGGGGGATGAGCAGTACTTC. Protein sequence: CASSARQGDEQYF.

This clonotype was detected a few times. V usage is TRBV20-1 and J usage is TRBJ1-6; D is unresolved. V was shortened by 2 bases and J by 0 bases, with 8 bases between the two germline ends. CDR1 is DFQATT, CDR2 SNEGSKA, per germline (reference sequence). The CDR3 length is 15 residues. CDR3 sequence reads: CSARRASSYNSPLHF. Written as DNA, the CDR3 is TGCAGTGCTAGACGGGCTAGCTCCTATAATTCACCCCTCCACTTT.

This clonotype was recorded at least ten times. This chain connects TRBV6-1 to TRBJ1-1; D not certain. Per the germline V gene, CDR1 is MNHNS and CDR2 is SASEGT. V shed 5 bases and J shed 3 bases, with 10 bases lying between them. The CDR3 loop spans 13 amino acids. The CDR3 sequence: CASSRLRDTEAFF. In DNA, the CDR3 is TGTGCCAGCAGTCGGCTCCGCGACACTGAAGCTTTCTTT.

The chain recombines TRBV7-9 with TRBJ2-5; TRBD1 agrees at 10 bases. CDR1 SEHNR and CDR2 FQNEAQ come from the germline V gene (reference sequence). The CDR3 runs to 16 residues. V lost 0 bases to trimming and J lost 7 bases; unmatched junction nucleotides: 8. The CDR3 DNA follows: TGTGCCAGCAGCTTAGCACCGGGACAGGGGTCGGGGACCCAGTACTTC. This encodes CASSLAPGQGSGTQYF.

This clonotype was recorded at least ten times. The chain employs TRBV20-1 and TRBJ2-4; 10 bases map to TRBD1. This CDR3 has 15 amino acids. V lost 0 bases, J lost 7 bases, and 6 bases stayed unmatched. Germline loops: CDR1 DFQATT, CDR2 SNEGSKA (reference sequence). CDR3 sequence: CSARDRGQGLNIQYF. DNA of the CDR3: TGCAGTGCTAGAGATCGGGGACAGGGGTTGAACATTCAGTACTTC.

The table lists this clonotype with many counts. The V gene is TRBV20-1, the J gene TRBJ2-5; D unresolved. The ends were cut back, 2 bases at V and 11 bases at J, with 12 bases in the middle. CDR3 length: 11 residues. The V gene's germline CDR1 is DFQATT and CDR2 SNEGSKA (reference sequence). The chain's CDR3 is CSARIGPLQYF. CDR3 DNA sequence: TGCAGTGCTAGAATAGGTCCTCTTCAGTACTTC.

The rearrangement links TRBV6-5 to TRBJ2-3, with D hard to call. The CDR3 contains 15 residues. V gave up 2 bases and J gave up 5 bases, with 14 bases separating them. CDR1 and CDR2 from the germline V gene are MNHEY and SVGAGI. CDR3 in DNA: TGTGCCAGCAGTTACCGGGCCCCCCTACAAGATACGCAGTATTTT. Encoded protein: CASSYRAPLQDTQYF.

This clonotype was detected only a few times. The chain recombines TRBV10-3 with TRBJ1-5; no clear D. CDR1 and CDR2 (germline): ENHRY, SYGVKD. The V and J ends lost 0 bases and 0 bases respectively, with 6 bases between them. The CDR3 is made up of 15 amino acids. The CDR3 region is CAISESALSNQPQHF. CDR3 DNA sequence: TGTGCCATCAGTGAGTCGGCACTTAGCAATCAGCCCCAGCATTTT.

This clonotype was seen ten or more times. J is TRBJ2-7 and V is TRBV5-1; 7 bases map to TRBD1. V was clipped by 4 bases and J by 3 bases; unmatched bases: 7. CDR1 and CDR2 (germline): SGHRS, YFSETQ. The CDR3 spans 14 residues. The CDR3 protein is CASSQTGYGYEQYF. DNA for the CDR3: TGCGCCAGCAGCCAGACAGGGTACGGCTACGAGCAGTACTTC.

In its sample, this clonotype was seen a few times. The chain employs TRBV5-1 and TRBJ2-7; possible D gene TRBD2, 6 bases. V lost 5 bases to trimming and J lost 5 bases, with 14 bases between them. Germline V gene lookup returns CDR1 SGHRS and CDR2 YFSETQ. The CDR3 is 13 amino acids. The CDR3 loop is CASSKGLPDEQYF. CDR3 DNA: TGCGCCAGCAGTAAGGGACTGCCCGACGAGCAGTACTTC.

This clonotype has ten or more counts. The rearrangement joins TRBV10-3 to TRBJ1-3; no clear D gene. Trimming took off 0 bases at V and 6 bases at J, with 12 bases between the two ends. Per the germline V gene, CDR1 is ENHRY and CDR2 is SYGVKD. The CDR3 extends over 15 amino acids. The CDR3 DNA follows: TGTGCCATCAGTGAGTCTGTGGCTGGAGAAAACACCATATATTTT. Its protein is CAISESVAGENTIYF.

The chain joins TRBV29-1 to TRBJ1-1; a possible D gene is TRBD1 (6 bases). CDR3 length: 14 residues. Deletions cut 7 bases from V and 2 bases from J, with 17 bases between. Germline values: CDR1 SQVTM, CDR2 ANQGSEA. CDR3 residues: CSAGGGGPNTEAFF. Written as DNA, the CDR3 is TGCAGCGCTGGGGGGGGCGGCCCTAACACTGAAGCTTTCTTT.

The chain combines TRBV20-1 with TRBJ2-2; D gene unclear. V shed 2 bases and J shed 6 bases, with 10 bases lying between them. The CDR3 covers 13 residues. CDR1 DFQATT and CDR2 SNEGSKA come from the germline V gene (reference sequence). CDR3: CSARRQAAGELFF. The CDR3, as DNA: TGCAGTGCTAGAAGGCAGGCCGCCGGGGAGCTGTTTTTT.

Ten or more counts support this clonotype. The chain recombines TRBV12-3 or TRBV12-4 with TRBJ1-6; D is undetermined. CDR3 length: 14 amino acids. V was cut by 7 bases and J by 2 bases, with 9 bases left in between. The CDR3 loop is CASKRGAYNSPLHF. CDR3 bases: TGTGCCAGCAAAAGAGGAGCCTATAATTCACCCCTCCACTTT.

At least ten counts were recorded for this clonotype. The chain carries TRBV7-3 and TRBJ2-1, with TRBD1 matching 9 bases. V shed 5 bases and J 7 bases; nucleotides not matched to a gene: 9. CDR3 size: 15 residues. Germline-derived CDR1 and CDR2 are SGHTA and FQGTGA. CDR3 protein: CASSTGTGTSNEQFF. CDR3 nucleotides: TGTGCCAGCAGCACCGGGACAGGGACGTCGAATGAGCAGTTCTTC.

The chain employs TRBV15 and TRBJ2-7; D not resolved. Trimming stripped 1 base from V and 7 bases from J, with 11 bases between. Per the germline V gene, CDR1 is LNHNV and CDR2 is YYDKDF (reference sequence). The CDR3 length is 13 residues. CDR3 region: CATSRVYLEEQYF. CDR3 in DNA: TGTGCCACCAGCAGAGTCTACCTTGAGGAGCAGTACTTC.

This chain connects TRBV6-1 to TRBJ2-3; D call uncertain. From germline, CDR1 is MNHNS and CDR2 SASEGT. V was clipped by 4 bases and J by 2 bases, with 10 bases between them. The length of the CDR3 is 14 residues. CDR3 in DNA: TGTGCCAGCAGTGGCCATGGGAACACAGATACGCAGTATTTT. Its protein product is CASSGHGNTDTQYF.

This clonotype was observed a few times. The V and J genes are TRBV5-1 and TRBJ2-4; D may be TRBD2 (6 bases). Per the germline V gene, CDR1 is SGHRS and CDR2 is YFSETQ. V lost 0 bases and J 5 bases, leaving 9 bases between the germline ends. This CDR3 is 14 amino acids long. This CDR3 reads CASSLVPGENIQYF. The CDR3 DNA follows: TGCGCCAGCAGCTTGGTCCCGGGAGAAAACATTCAGTACTTC. Looking up the rest from reference TRBV5-1 and TRBJ2-4 gives the full variable domain: KAGVTQTPRYLIKTRGQQVTLSCSPISGHRSVSWYQQTPGQGLQFLFEYFSETQRNKGNFPGRFSGRQFSNSRSEMNVSTLELGDSALYLCASSLVPGENIQYFGAGTRLSVL.

This clonotype was observed at least ten times. The J gene is TRBJ2-1, the V gene TRBV29-1, with D possibly being TRBD2 (6 bases). The CDR3 has 14 amino acids. Germline V lookup: CDR1 SQVTM, CDR2 ANQGSEA. The ends were cut back, 6 bases at V and 4 bases at J, with 16 bases in the middle. The CDR3 coding sequence is TGCAGCGTCCATGGGGGGACCTTATACAATGAGCAGTTCTTC. It translates to CSVHGGTLYNEQFF.

This chain links TRBV7-2 with TRBJ2-5; tentatively, D is TRBD1 (5 bases). V was cut by 0 bases and J by 5 bases, with 19 bases left in between. This CDR3 is 17 amino acids long. In germline, CDR1 is SGHTA, CDR2 FQGNSA. For the CDR3, the DNA is TGTGCCAGCAGCTTAGCGCCTTGGGGCGGTGGCAGGGAGACCCAGTACTTC. Translation: CASSLAPWGGGRETQYF.

This chain links TRBV5-1 with TRBJ1-2; D not certain. In germline, CDR1 is SGHRS, CDR2 YFSETQ. The CDR3 length is 13 residues. V lost 3 bases and J lost 5, with 11 bases in between. CDR3 sequence (DNA): TGCGCCAGCAGCTCAATAGAGCAATATGGCTACACCTTC. This gives the protein CASSSIEQYGYTF.

This clonotype has more than one count but fewer than ten. The chain links TRBV6-5 to TRBJ2-1; D unresolved. Deletions cut 4 bases from V and 4 bases from J, with 17 bases between. The germline V gene encodes CDR1 MNHEY and CDR2 SVGAGI. The CDR3 spans 16 residues. The CDR3 region has the DNA TGTGCCAGCAGTTCCCTTGCGGCGGCCACTTACAATGAGCAGTTCTTC. Amino acids: CASSSLAAATYNEQFF.

The rearrangement links TRBV20-1 to TRBJ2-2, with D tentatively TRBD2 (5 bases). This CDR3 comprises 11 residues. Per the germline V gene, CDR1 is DFQATT and CDR2 is SNEGSKA (reference sequence). Deletions cut 3 bases from V and 6 bases from J, with 5 bases between. The CDR3 nucleotides read TGCAGTGCTAGGCGGGCCGGGGAGCTGTTTTTT. Translated: CSARRAGELFF.

This clonotype was seen many times. The V and J genes are TRBV4-2 and TRBJ2-1; TRBD2 is a possible D gene (5 bases). The germline V gene has CDR1 LGHNA and CDR2 YNFKEQ. V was trimmed by 1 base and J by 2 bases, leaving 9 bases between them. The CDR3 is 15 residues long. In DNA, the CDR3 is TGTGCCAGCAGCCAAGGCATTAGCGCCTACAATGAGCAGTTCTTC. Encoded protein: CASSQGISAYNEQFF.

This clonotype was detected many times. J is TRBJ2-7 and V is TRBV12-3 or TRBV12-4; D is perhaps TRBD2 (5 bases). V shed 3 bases and J shed 5 bases, with 14 bases lying between them. The CDR3 is 14 residues long. In DNA form, the CDR3 reads TGTGCCAGCAGTTTGAGGGAAGGGAGACACGAGCAGTACTTC. Its protein product is CASSLREGRHEQYF.

The chain is built from TRBV20-1 and TRBJ2-1; 12 bases align to TRBD2. This CDR3 contains 17 residues. Germline V gene sequence: CDR1 DFQATT, CDR2 SNEGSKA (reference sequence). V trimming: 1 base; J trimming: 9 bases; junction bases outside the gene matches: 13. The CDR3 coding sequence is TGCAGTGCTAGAGTCGGACTAGCGGGACCCCCCGGCGGTGAGCAGTTCTTC. Its translation is CSARVGLAGPPGGEQFF.

This clonotype was seen a few times. The rearrangement uses TRBV28 and TRBJ1-5; D gene uncertain. There are 13 residues in the CDR3. The germline CDR1 and CDR2 sequences are MDHEN and SYDVKM. V was pared by 0 bases and J by 5 bases, with 5 bases between. CDR3 region: CASSLWLYQPQHF. DNA for the CDR3: TGTGCCAGCAGTTTATGGCTATATCAGCCCCAGCATTTT.

This clonotype was seen only a few times. This chain connects TRBV11-2 to TRBJ2-5; D is ambiguous. Per the germline V gene, CDR1 is SGHAT and CDR2 is FQNNGV. This CDR3 is built from 14 residues. The germline V and J ends were trimmed by 5 bases and 7 bases, with 17 bases remaining between them. CDR3 loop: CASSASGVPWTQYF. The CDR3 nucleotides are TGTGCCAGCAGCGCGAGTGGGGTTCCGTGGACCCAGTACTTC.

This clonotype was counted between two and nine times. The CDR3 loop is CASSLAGTRYGYTF. In nucleotides, the CDR3 is TGTGCCAGCAGCTTAGCCGGGACGCGGTATGGCTACACCTTC. The V gene is TRBV7-6, the J gene TRBJ1-2, with a weak D call TRBD1 (5 bases). With 0 bases removed from V and 5 bases from J, the gap between germline ends came to 10 bases. This CDR3 comprises 14 residues. Germline loops: CDR1 SGHVS, CDR2 FNYEAQ.